This T cell receptor (beta chain) was sequenced for a study of OX40 agonist ivuxolimab in advanced cancers. The wider study: Allowance was made for prior anti-PD-1, anti-PD-L1 or anti-CTLA-4 therapy, and roughly 40% had some.

Sequencing was performed with immunoSEQ multiplex PCR; in TCRdb, only in-frame clones are kept and a portion is missing. In the table there are 73,000 or so clones, about 81% of which are singletons. Study results and caveats: Among some nonresponders, normalized T-cell clonal expansion was also low. Fewer expanded clones were found on average in CD4+ than in CD8+ T cells. Partly responding patients at 0.1-3.0 mg/kg showed some of the smallest clonal expansion.

Remarks on this clone: Its antigen is unidentified.

This CDR3 comprises 14 residues. The V gene's germline CDR1 is MDHEN and CDR2 SYDVKM. The ends were cut back, 5 bases at V and 6 bases at J, with 15 bases in the middle. The TCR originated in an adult with an advanced solid tumor such as melanoma, head and neck, liver or kidney cancer. This specimen consisted of CD4+ or CD8+ T cells sorted from blood, obtained in a trial of the OX40 agonist ivuxolimab. The chain carries TRBV28 and TRBJ2-3, with TRBD2 as a possible D gene (5 bases). The CDR3 loop is CASSTRGSADTQYF. The CDR3 DNA follows: TGTGCCAGCAGTACCCGGGGTAGTGCGGATACGCAGTATTTT.